These 3 T cell receptor beta chains originate from one sample sequenced in a study of cytomegalovirus exposure and HLA in healthy donors. The PCR employed 60 Vbeta primers together with 13 Jbeta primers. Assay: immunoSEQ multiplex PCR; the TCRdb copy retains only in-frame clones and omits some. Of under 200,000 clones listed, approximately 90% were seen once; the top ten hold 0.9% to 1.2%. Sequenced material: PBMCs. The receptors stem from a boy aged 2 to 10 in good health and CMV-seronegative.

The chain couples TRBV5-1 to TRBJ2-1; 16 positions agree with TRBD2. V gave up 4 bases and J gave up 7 bases; unmatched junction bases: 5. Per germline, CDR1 SGHRS and CDR2 YFSETQ. The CDR3 consists of 16 residues. The CDR3 bases are TGCGCCAGCAGCGGGACTAGCGGGGGGGTTCGGAATGAGCAGTTCTTC. Encoded protein: CASSGTSGGVRNEQFF.

The chain employs TRBV6-1 and TRBJ2-7; the D is unclear. The germline CDR1 and CDR2 sequences are MNHNS and SASEGT. Trimming took 4 bases from V and 0 from J, leaving 7 bases between them. This CDR3 has 13 residues. CDR3 sequence: CASSVIGSYEQYF. In nucleotides, the CDR3 is TGTGCCAGCAGTGTTATCGGCTCCTACGAGCAGTACTTC.

Here the CDR3 DNA reads TGTGCCAGCAGTTTCAGGGCCGGTGAGCAGTTCTTC. Its protein is CASSFRAGEQFF. The chain recombines TRBV27 with TRBJ2-1, with D possibly TRBD1 on 5 matching bases. With 3 bases removed from V and 9 bases from J, the gap between germline ends came to 9 bases. This CDR3 is 12 amino acids long. Per the germline V gene, CDR1 is MNHEY and CDR2 is SMNVEV (reference sequence).